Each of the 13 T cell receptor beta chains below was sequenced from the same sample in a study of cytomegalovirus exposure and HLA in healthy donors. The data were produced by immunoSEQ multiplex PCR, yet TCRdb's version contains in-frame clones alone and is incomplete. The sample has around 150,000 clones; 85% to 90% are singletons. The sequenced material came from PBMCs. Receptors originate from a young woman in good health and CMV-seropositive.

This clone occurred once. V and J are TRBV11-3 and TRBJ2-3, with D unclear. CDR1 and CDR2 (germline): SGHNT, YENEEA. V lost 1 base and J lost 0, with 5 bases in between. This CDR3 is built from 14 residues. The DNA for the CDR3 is TGTGCCAGCAGCTTAGGACTCAGCACAGATACGCAGTATTTT. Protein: CASSLGLSTDTQYF.

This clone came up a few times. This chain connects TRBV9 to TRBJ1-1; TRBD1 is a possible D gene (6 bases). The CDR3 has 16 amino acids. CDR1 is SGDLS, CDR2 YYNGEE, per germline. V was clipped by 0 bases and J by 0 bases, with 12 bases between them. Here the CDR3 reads CASSVEGEAVNTEAFF. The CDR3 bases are TGTGCCAGCAGCGTAGAGGGGGAAGCGGTGAACACTGAAGCTTTCTTT. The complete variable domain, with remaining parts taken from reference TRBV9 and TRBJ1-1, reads DSGVTQTPKHLITATGQRVTLRCSPRSGDLSVYWYQQSLDQGLQFLIQYYNGEERAKGNILERFSAQQFPDLHSELNLSSLELGDSALYFCASSVEGEAVNTEAFFGQGTRLTVV.

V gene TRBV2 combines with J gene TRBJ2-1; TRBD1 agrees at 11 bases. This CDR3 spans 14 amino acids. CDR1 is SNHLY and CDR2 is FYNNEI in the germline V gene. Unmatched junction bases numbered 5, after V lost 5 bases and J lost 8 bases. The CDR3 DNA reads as TGTGCCAGCAGTTATGGACAGGGGGCGTATGAGCAGTTCTTC. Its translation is CASSYGQGAYEQFF.

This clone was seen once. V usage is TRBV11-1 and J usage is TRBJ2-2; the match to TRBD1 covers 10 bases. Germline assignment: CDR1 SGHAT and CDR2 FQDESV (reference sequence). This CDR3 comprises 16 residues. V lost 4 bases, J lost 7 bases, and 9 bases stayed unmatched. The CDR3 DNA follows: TGTGCCAGCAGCTCGAAGGACAGGGGGTTTTACGGGGAGCTGTTTTTT. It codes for CASSSKDRGFYGELFF.

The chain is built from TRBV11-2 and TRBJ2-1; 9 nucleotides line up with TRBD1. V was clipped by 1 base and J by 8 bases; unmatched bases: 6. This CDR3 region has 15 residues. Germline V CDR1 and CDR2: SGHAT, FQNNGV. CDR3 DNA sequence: TGTGCCAGCAGCTTAGTAGGGACAGGGTATGATGAGCAGTTCTTC. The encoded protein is CASSLVGTGYDEQFF. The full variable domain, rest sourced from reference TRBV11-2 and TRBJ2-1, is EAGVAQSPRYKIIEKRQSVAFWCNPISGHATLYWYQQILGQGPKLLIQFQNNGVVDDSQLPKDRFSAERLKGVDSTLKIQPAKLEDSAVYLCASSLVGTGYDEQFFGPGTRLTVL.

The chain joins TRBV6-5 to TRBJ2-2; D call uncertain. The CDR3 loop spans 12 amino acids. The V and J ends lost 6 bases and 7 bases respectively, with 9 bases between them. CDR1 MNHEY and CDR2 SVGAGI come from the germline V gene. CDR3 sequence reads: CASSPSDGELFF. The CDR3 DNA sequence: TGTGCCAGCAGCCCCAGCGACGGGGAGCTGTTTTTT.

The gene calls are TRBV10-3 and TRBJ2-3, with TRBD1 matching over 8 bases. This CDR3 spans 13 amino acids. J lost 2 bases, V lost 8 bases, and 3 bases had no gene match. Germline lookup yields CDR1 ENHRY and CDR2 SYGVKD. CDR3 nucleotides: TGTGCCATCTGGACAGGGATCACAGATACGCAGTATTTT. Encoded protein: CAIWTGITDTQYF.

This chain's CDR3 is CASSPGIAGAETQYF. The CDR3 DNA follows: TGTGCCAGCAGCCCCGGAATTGCGGGAGCTGAGACCCAGTACTTC. V and J are TRBV28 and TRBJ2-5, with 7 bases fitting TRBD2. The V gene's germline CDR1 is MDHEN and CDR2 SYDVKM. The CDR3 covers 15 residues. With V trimmed by 6 bases and J by 5 bases, 12 bases remained unmatched.

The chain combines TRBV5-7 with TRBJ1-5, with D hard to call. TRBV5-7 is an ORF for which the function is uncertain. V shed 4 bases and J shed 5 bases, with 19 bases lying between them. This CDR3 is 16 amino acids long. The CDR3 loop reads CASSPPGNGVYQPQHF. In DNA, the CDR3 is TGTGCCAGCAGCCCGCCAGGCAACGGGGTATATCAGCCCCAGCATTTT.

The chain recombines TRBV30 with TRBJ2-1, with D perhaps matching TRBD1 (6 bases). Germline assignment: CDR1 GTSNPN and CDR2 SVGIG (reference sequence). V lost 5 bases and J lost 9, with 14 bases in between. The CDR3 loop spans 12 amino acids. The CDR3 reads CAWGQGSVEQFF. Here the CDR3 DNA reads TGTGCCTGGGGCCAGGGGTCGGTTGAGCAGTTCTTC.

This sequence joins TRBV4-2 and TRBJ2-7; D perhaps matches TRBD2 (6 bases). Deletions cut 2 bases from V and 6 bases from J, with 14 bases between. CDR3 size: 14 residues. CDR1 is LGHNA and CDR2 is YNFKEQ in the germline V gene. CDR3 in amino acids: CASSQLTGVPEQYF. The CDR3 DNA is TGTGCCAGCAGCCAACTCACGGGGGTCCCCGAGCAGTACTTC.

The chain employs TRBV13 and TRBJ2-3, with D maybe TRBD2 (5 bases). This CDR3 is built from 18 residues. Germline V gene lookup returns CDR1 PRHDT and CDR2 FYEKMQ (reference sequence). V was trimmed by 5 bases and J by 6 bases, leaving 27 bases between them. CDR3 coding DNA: TGTGCCAGCAGCCACGGGTTAACCCCAACTAGGAGAGAGGATACGCAGTATTTT. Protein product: CASSHGLTPTRREDTQYF.

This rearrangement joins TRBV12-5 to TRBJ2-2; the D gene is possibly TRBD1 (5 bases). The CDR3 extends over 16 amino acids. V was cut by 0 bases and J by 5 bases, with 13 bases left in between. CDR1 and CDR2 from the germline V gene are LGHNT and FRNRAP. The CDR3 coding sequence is TGTGCTAGTGGTTTGGTTATACAGGAGCCTACCGGGGAGCTGTTTTTT. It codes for CASGLVIQEPTGELFF.